The clone carrying this TCR beta chain appeared a few times. Its cognate antigen is unknown. The data belong to a study of siplizumab effects on memory and regulatory T cells. Findings and caveats of the study: Assignment to unstimulated subsets succeeded for only a minor fraction of the alloreactive clones.

The assay looked at 99,000 or so TCR templates in each sample. Clones were read by immunoSEQ multiplex PCR, and TCRdb kept only the in-frame ones, dropping some. The sample gives 100,000 or so clones, around 90% of which show up once; about 12% is in the top ten. The CDR3 spans 14 residues. CDR1 is LGHNA, CDR2 YSLEER, per germline. The V and J ends lost 4 bases and 4 bases, in that order; junction bases with no gene match: 3. The sequencing sample was made of non-Treg CD4+ T cells sorted from blood. The sequence came from a human donor in good health. The chain couples TRBV4-3 to TRBJ2-7, with 11 bases that match TRBD1. CDR3 loop: CASSLRDRGYEQYF. The CDR3 bases are TGCGCCAGCAGCCTCCGGGACAGGGGGTACGAGCAGTACTTC.